The 7 T cell receptor beta chains below all came from one sample that was sequenced in a study of shared clonotypes between healthy human individuals. TCRdb's copy holds only in-frame clones and misses some; the assay was immunoSEQ multiplex PCR. The sample records about 1.9 million clones, around 93% being singletons. Naive CD8 cells lacked CD45RO and underwent positive selection for CCR7, leaving out terminally differentiated effector memory CD45RA+ cells. Source material: naive CD8+ T cells from PBMCs. These TCRs come from a man aged 18 to 29 in good health. Some clones in this sample may be carry-over from other donors' samples.

The CDR3 here is CASSTEKGVWSEAFF. CDR3 nucleotide sequence: TGTGCCAGCAGTACTGAAAAGGGGGTTTGGTCTGAAGCTTTCTTT. The rearrangement links TRBV28 to TRBJ1-1; tentatively, D is TRBD1 (6 bases). Germline CDR1 reads MDHEN; CDR2 reads SYDVKM. Trimming pared 5 bases from V and 6 bases from J, leaving 19 bases between. The CDR3 is 15 amino acids.

About this clone: In the same sample, other DNA sequences code for this CDR3. The chain is built from TRBV27 and TRBJ2-7, with D possibly matching TRBD2 (5 bases). The CDR3 covers 16 residues. Germline V gene lookup returns CDR1 MNHEY and CDR2 SMNVEV (reference sequence). Trimming stripped 0 bases from V and 2 bases from J, with 14 bases between. The CDR3 DNA sequence: TGTGCCAGCAGTTTATCCCCGGGTGCCGGGGCCTACGAGCAGTACTTC. Its protein product is CASSLSPGAGAYEQYF.

The chain is built from TRBV15 and TRBJ1-1; D is unresolved. The germline V and J ends were trimmed by 5 bases and 5 bases, with 12 bases remaining between them. The CDR3 is 13 residues long. Germline V gives CDR1 LNHNV, CDR2 YYDKDF (reference sequence). CDR3 in DNA: TGTGCCACCAGCGATCCGGGGAGGACTGAAGCTTTCTTT. This encodes CATSDPGRTEAFF.

This chain links TRBV28 with TRBJ2-1, with a weak D call TRBD2 (6 bases). The germline V and J ends were trimmed by 6 bases and 6 bases, with 15 bases remaining between them. The CDR3 runs to 14 residues. Germline CDR1 and CDR2: MDHEN and SYDVKM. Here the CDR3 DNA reads TGTGCCAGCAGACCCCGGGGGAGCCCCAATGAGCAGTTCTTC. This codes for CASRPRGSPNEQFF.

The chain recombines TRBV30 with TRBJ1-1; 9 positions match TRBD1. J was trimmed by 2 bases and V by 5 bases; bases with no gene match: 12. This CDR3 is built from 16 residues. Per the germline V gene, CDR1 is GTSNPN and CDR2 is SVGIG (reference sequence). CDR3 sequence reads: CAWGGTGTRYNTEAFF. The CDR3 region has the DNA TGTGCCTGGGGGGGGACAGGGACCCGATATAACACTGAAGCTTTCTTT.

A remark on this clone: This same CDR3 is encoded by further DNA sequences in the sample. The rearrangement links TRBV6-5 to TRBJ1-1; D ambiguous. Germline V gene lookup returns CDR1 MNHEY and CDR2 SVGAGI. CDR3 length: 13 residues. V was trimmed by 2 bases and J by 1 base, leaving 5 bases between them. The CDR3 sequence: CASSYLRNTEAFF. The CDR3 bases are TGTGCCAGCAGTTACCTGAGGAACACTGAAGCTTTCTTT.

The chain is built from TRBV9 and TRBJ2-1, with TRBD2 matching 11 bases. The V gene's germline CDR1 is SGDLS and CDR2 YYNGEE. The trim removed 0 bases at V and 9 bases at J, leaving 5 bases unmatched. There are 15 residues in the CDR3. CDR3 sequence: CASSVGSGRAGEQFF. Written as DNA, the CDR3 is TGTGCCAGCAGCGTAGGTAGCGGGAGGGCCGGTGAGCAGTTCTTC.